This passage covers 23 T cell receptor beta chains from one sample sequenced in a study of shared clonotypes between healthy human individuals. Sequenced by immunoSEQ multiplex PCR; TCRdb stores in-frame clones only, minus some. The sample consists of just under 350,000 clones, around 70% of them appearing once. Specimen: memory CD4+ T cells sorted from blood. Subset denoted: CD45RA-negative fraction. The source of these receptors is a man aged 25-45 years in good health.

The gene calls are TRBV18 and TRBJ1-3, with TRBD1 matching over 7 bases. Germline assignment: CDR1 KGHSH and CDR2 LQKENI. With 3 bases clipped from V and 0 bases from J, the junction kept 8 bases outside the gene matches. The CDR3 is made up of 17 amino acids. Written as DNA, the CDR3 is TGTGCCAGCTCACCGCAATCCCCAGGGGGCTCTGGAAACACCATATATTTT. This gives the protein CASSPQSPGGSGNTIYF.

This clone was recorded once. This sequence joins TRBV9 and TRBJ2-3; tentative D call: TRBD1 (6 bases). V lost 3 bases to trimming and J lost 0 bases, with 14 bases between them. The germline V gene has CDR1 SGDLS and CDR2 YYNGEE. This CDR3 is 16 amino acids long. In DNA, the CDR3 is TGTGCCAGCAGCGGAAGAGGGGGACGAAGCACAGATACGCAGTATTTT. Translated, it gives CASSGRGGRSTDTQYF.

The V call is TRBV19, the J call TRBJ2-7, with D perhaps given as TRBD1 or TRBD2 (5 bases each). The CDR3 has 14 amino acids. Trimming removed 5 bases from V and 4 bases from J, with 15 bases in between. The germline gives CDR1 LNHDA, CDR2 SQIVND (reference sequence). The CDR3, as DNA: TGTGCCAGTAGTGTCCGGGACGAGGGGTACGAGCAGTACTTC. Translating it yields CASSVRDEGYEQYF.

In its sample, this clone was seen a few times. The rearrangement joins TRBV11-2 to TRBJ2-2; D remains unclear. Germline assignment: CDR1 SGHAT and CDR2 FQNNGV. The CDR3 is 13 amino acids. The ends were cut back, 4 bases at V and 11 bases at J, with 14 bases in the middle. In DNA, the CDR3 is TGTGCCAGCAGCTCCCCCAGAACCAGCGAGCTGTTTTTT. Its translation: CASSSPRTSELFF.

This clone was observed a few times. The V gene is TRBV5-1, the J gene TRBJ2-2; weak D call: TRBD1 (6 bases). With 4 bases removed from V and 1 base from J, the gap between germline ends came to 11 bases. CDR3 length equals 15 residues. From germline, CDR1 is SGHRS and CDR2 YFSETQ. CDR3 coding DNA: TGCGCCAGCAGCCCGCAGACAGGGAACACCGGGGAGCTGTTTTTT. It is translated as CASSPQTGNTGELFF.

The chain joins TRBV5-4 to TRBJ2-1, with D possibly matching TRBD2 (5 bases). The V gene lost 6 bases and the J gene lost 7 bases, with 14 bases spanning the gap. The CDR3 contains 13 residues. The germline gives CDR1 SGHNT, CDR2 YYREEE (reference sequence). The CDR3 reads CASTLGIANEQFF. The CDR3 bases are TGTGCCAGCACCCTTGGTATAGCGAATGAGCAGTTCTTC.

This chain uses TRBV7-8 with TRBJ2-2; the match to TRBD2 covers 10 bases. After removal of 5 bases from V and 7 bases from J, the junction contained 10 bases not matched to a gene. There are 16 residues in the CDR3. Germline V gene sequence: CDR1 SGHVS, CDR2 FQNEAQ. CDR3 residues: CASSLSGRSRYGELFF. In nucleotides, the CDR3 is TGTGCCAGCAGCCTTAGCGGGAGGAGCCGGTACGGGGAGCTGTTTTTT.

This rearrangement joins TRBV28 to TRBJ1-5; D perhaps matches TRBD1 (5 bases). V gave up 8 bases and J gave up 2 bases, with 13 bases separating them. CDR3 length: 14 amino acids. Germline V CDR1 and CDR2: MDHEN, SYDVKM. This CDR3 is CASGGVARNQPQHF. The CDR3 coding sequence is TGTGCCAGCGGGGGAGTCGCCCGCAATCAGCCCCAGCATTTT.

The chain carries TRBV7-9 and TRBJ2-1; D unclear. The ends were cut back, 3 bases at V and 2 bases at J, with 8 bases in the middle. CDR3 length: 14 amino acids. Germline V gives CDR1 SEHNR, CDR2 FQNEAQ (reference sequence). CDR3 nucleotide sequence: TGTGCCAGCAGCTTCGTTAAGGCCTACAATGAGCAGTTCTTC. Protein sequence: CASSFVKAYNEQFF.

The chain carries TRBV27 and TRBJ2-3; 10 bases agree with TRBD1. Trimming cost V 2 bases and J 7 bases; bases outside gene matches: 3. The germline V gene encodes CDR1 MNHEY and CDR2 SMNVEV (reference sequence). The CDR3 is 14 residues long. CDR3 region: CASSLGTGENTQYF. The CDR3 DNA sequence: TGTGCCAGCAGTTTAGGGACAGGGGAGAATACGCAGTATTTT.

This chain joins TRBV6-1 and TRBJ2-5; D is uncertain. The CDR3 extends over 11 amino acids. The V end lost 5 bases, the J end lost 5 bases, and 6 bases lay between the germline ends. Looked up from germline, CDR1 is MNHNS and CDR2 is SASEGT. In DNA, the CDR3 is TGTGCCAGCAGTATTCGGGAGACCCAGTACTTC. This sequence encodes CASSIRETQYF.

V usage is TRBV2 and J usage is TRBJ2-3; TRBD2 matches 11 bases. The CDR3 has 14 residues. V was clipped by 5 bases and J by 4 bases; unmatched bases: 2. Germline loops: CDR1 SNHLY, CDR2 FYNNEI. CDR3 sequence (DNA): TGTGCCAGCAGTCAGGGACTAGCGGCAGATACGCAGTATTTT. Residues: CASSQGLAADTQYF.

The J gene is TRBJ2-5, the V gene TRBV11-2; 10 nucleotides match TRBD2. V lost 1 base and J lost 3; bases outside the gene matches: 8. Germline V CDR1 and CDR2: SGHAT, FQNNGV. CDR3 size: 17 residues. The CDR3 protein is CASSLVEGLATKETQYF. The CDR3 DNA is TGTGCCAGCAGCTTAGTTGAGGGACTAGCGACAAAAGAGACCCAGTACTTC.

This chain uses TRBV18 with TRBJ2-1; no reliable D call. The CDR3 is 15 amino acids. Per the germline V gene, CDR1 is KGHSH and CDR2 is LQKENI. Trimming pared 4 bases from V and 4 bases from J, leaving 14 bases between. The CDR3 DNA reads TGTGCCAGCTCACTTTATCCGAAAACATACAATGAGCAGTTCTTC. Amino acid sequence: CASSLYPKTYNEQFF.

The sample holds a few counts of this clone. V and J are TRBV30 and TRBJ1-4; 12 bases map to TRBD1. J gave up 5 bases and V 5 bases, and 3 bases lay outside the gene matches. Germline CDR1 is GTSNPN and CDR2 is SVGIG (reference sequence). The CDR3 consists of 14 residues. The CDR3 DNA follows: TGTGCCTGGGGGGGACAGGGGGCGAATGAAAAACTGTTTTTT. Its translation is CAWGGQGANEKLFF.

The chain links TRBV11-1 to TRBJ2-1, with D possibly called TRBD1 or TRBD2 (5 bases each). Between the trimmed V and J ends, which lost 0 bases and 5 bases, there was a span of 8 bases. Per the germline V gene, CDR1 is SGHAT and CDR2 is FQDESV (reference sequence). The CDR3 is made up of 14 amino acids. Written as DNA, the CDR3 is TGTGCCAGCAGCTTAGCGGGACGGGACAATGAGCAGTTCTTC. Encoded protein: CASSLAGRDNEQFF.

The V call is TRBV7-2, the J call TRBJ2-3; D is ambiguous. The CDR3 consists of 13 residues. Germline CDR1 reads SGHTA; CDR2 reads FQGNSA. Trimming shortened V by 5 bases and J by 5 bases, and 11 bases separated the two germline ends. The CDR3, as DNA: TGTGCCAGCAGCCCCGCGTTGGGAGATACGCAGTATTTT. Translation: CASSPALGDTQYF.

This clone appeared a single time. This chain links TRBV5-1 with TRBJ1-2; 7 bases map to TRBD1. CDR1 is SGHRS, CDR2 YFSETQ, per germline. With V trimmed by 4 bases and J by 0 bases, 9 bases remained unmatched. The CDR3 has 16 amino acids. CDR3 nucleotide sequence: TGCGCCAGCAGCCTCCGGGACAGAGGTACTAACTATGGCTACACCTTC. Encoded protein: CASSLRDRGTNYGYTF.

Comment on this clone: A read error may explain this, as a much larger clone is one base away. Other nucleotide sequences from this sample produce the same CDR3. The chain employs TRBV19 and TRBJ2-3; 13 bases match TRBD2. The CDR3 contains 16 residues. V lost 5 bases to trimming and J lost 0 bases; unmatched junction nucleotides: 2. Germline V gene data show CDR1 as LNHDA and CDR2 as SQIVND (reference sequence). The CDR3 loop is CASSLLAGGSTDTQYF. For the CDR3, the DNA is TGTGCCAGTAGTTTACTAGCGGGAGGGAGCACAGATACGCAGTATTTT.

The V and J genes are TRBV30 and TRBJ1-1; D is possibly TRBD1 (6 bases). There are 19 residues in the CDR3. From germline, CDR1 is GTSNPN and CDR2 SVGIG (reference sequence). Between the trimmed V and J ends, which lost 0 bases and 0 bases, there was a span of 23 bases. The DNA of the CDR3 is TGTGCCTGGAGTGTACGATGGGGACAAGGGCGCACCATGAACACTGAAGCTTTCTTT. Its protein is CAWSVRWGQGRTMNTEAFF.

Many counts were recorded for this clone. V gene TRBV7-9 combines with J gene TRBJ2-3, with 12 positions matching TRBD1. The CDR3 loop spans 18 amino acids. The V gene end was trimmed by 10 bases and the J gene end by 3 bases; junction bases not matched to a gene: 17. The V gene's germline CDR1 is SEHNR and CDR2 FQNEAQ (reference sequence). The CDR3 here is CATKRPLRDRGPTDTQYF. CDR3 DNA sequence: TGTGCCACCAAACGTCCGCTGCGGGACAGGGGGCCAACAGATACGCAGTATTTT.

The chain uses TRBV28 and TRBJ2-1, with 11 bases identical to TRBD2. The germline V gene has CDR1 MDHEN and CDR2 SYDVKM. The CDR3 extends over 16 amino acids. V shed 2 bases and J 5 bases; nucleotides not matched to a gene: 5. CDR3 sequence: CASSLVGLAADNEQFF. The CDR3 DNA sequence: TGTGCCAGCAGTTTAGTGGGACTAGCGGCCGACAATGAGCAGTTCTTC.

The gene calls are TRBV25-1 and TRBJ2-1; the match to TRBD2 covers 7 bases. CDR1 is MGHDK and CDR2 is SYGVNS in the germline V gene. The V segment lost 1 base and the J segment 0 bases; nucleotides outside the gene matches: 3. This CDR3 contains 16 residues. CDR3 protein: CASSESGGSSYNEQFF. The CDR3 DNA reads TGTGCCAGCAGTGAATCCGGCGGGAGCTCCTACAATGAGCAGTTCTTC.